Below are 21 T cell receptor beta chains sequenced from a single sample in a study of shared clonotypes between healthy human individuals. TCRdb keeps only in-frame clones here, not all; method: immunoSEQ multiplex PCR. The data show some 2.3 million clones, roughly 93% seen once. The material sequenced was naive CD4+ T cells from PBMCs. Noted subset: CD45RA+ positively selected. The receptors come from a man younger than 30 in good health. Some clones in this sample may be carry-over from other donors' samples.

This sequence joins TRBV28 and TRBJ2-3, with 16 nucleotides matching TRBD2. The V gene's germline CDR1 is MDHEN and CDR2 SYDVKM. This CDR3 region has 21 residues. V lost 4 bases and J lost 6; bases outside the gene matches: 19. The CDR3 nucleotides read TGTGCCAGCAGTTCCTCGAGAGTACACCTGGGACTAGCGGGAGGGAGGGATACGCAGTATTTT. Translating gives CASSSSRVHLGLAGGRDTQYF.

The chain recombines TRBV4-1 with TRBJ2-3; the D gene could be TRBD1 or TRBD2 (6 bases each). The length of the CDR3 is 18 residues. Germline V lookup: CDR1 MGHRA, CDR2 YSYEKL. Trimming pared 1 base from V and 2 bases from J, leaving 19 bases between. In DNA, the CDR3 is TGCGCCAGCAGCCAAGTAGGACTGGTGGGGGGCGCCACAGATACGCAGTATTTT. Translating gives CASSQVGLVGGATDTQYF.

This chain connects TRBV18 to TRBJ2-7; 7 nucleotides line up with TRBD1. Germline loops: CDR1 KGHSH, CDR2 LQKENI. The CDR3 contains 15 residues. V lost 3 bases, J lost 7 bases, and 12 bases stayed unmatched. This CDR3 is CASSPSGTALSEQYF. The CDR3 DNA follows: TGTGCCAGCTCACCCAGTGGGACAGCCCTCTCAGAGCAGTACTTC.

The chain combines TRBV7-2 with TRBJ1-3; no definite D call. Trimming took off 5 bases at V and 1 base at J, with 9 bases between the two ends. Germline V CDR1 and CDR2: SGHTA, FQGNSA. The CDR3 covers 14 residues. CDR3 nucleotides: TGTGCCAGCAGCAATAGGGTTTCTGGAAACACCATATATTTT. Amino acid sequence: CASSNRVSGNTIYF.

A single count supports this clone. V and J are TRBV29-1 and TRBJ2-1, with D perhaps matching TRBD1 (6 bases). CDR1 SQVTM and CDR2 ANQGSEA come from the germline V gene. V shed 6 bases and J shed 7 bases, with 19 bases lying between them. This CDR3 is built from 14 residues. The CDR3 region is CSVRAGQRPNEQFF. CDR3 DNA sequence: TGCAGCGTCAGGGCCGGACAGCGGCCGAATGAGCAGTTCTTC.

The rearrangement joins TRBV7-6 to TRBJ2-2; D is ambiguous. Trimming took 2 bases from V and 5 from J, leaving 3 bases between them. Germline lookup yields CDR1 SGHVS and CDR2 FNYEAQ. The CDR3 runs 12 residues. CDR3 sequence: CASSLRTGELFF. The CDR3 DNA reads TGTGCCAGCAGCTTAAGAACCGGGGAGCTGTTTTTT.

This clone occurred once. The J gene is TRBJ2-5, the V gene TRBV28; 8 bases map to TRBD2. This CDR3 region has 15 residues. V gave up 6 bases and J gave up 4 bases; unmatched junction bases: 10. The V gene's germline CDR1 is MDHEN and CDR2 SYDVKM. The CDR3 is CASSLRRGGRETQYF. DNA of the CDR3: TGTGCCAGCAGCTTACGCCGGGGGGGAAGAGAGACCCAGTACTTC.

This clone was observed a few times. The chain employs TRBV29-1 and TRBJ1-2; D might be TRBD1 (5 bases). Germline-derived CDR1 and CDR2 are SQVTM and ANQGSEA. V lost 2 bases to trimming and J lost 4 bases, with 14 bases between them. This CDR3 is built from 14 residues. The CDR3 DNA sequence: TGCAGCGTTGAACAGCACCCGAGGGGCTATGGCTACACCTTC. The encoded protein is CSVEQHPRGYGYTF.

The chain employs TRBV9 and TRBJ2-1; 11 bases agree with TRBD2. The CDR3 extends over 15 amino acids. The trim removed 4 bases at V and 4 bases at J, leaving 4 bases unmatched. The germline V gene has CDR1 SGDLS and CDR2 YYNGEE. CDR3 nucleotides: TGTGCCAGCAGCCCCCCTAGCGGGAGGTACAATGAGCAGTTCTTC. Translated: CASSPPSGRYNEQFF.

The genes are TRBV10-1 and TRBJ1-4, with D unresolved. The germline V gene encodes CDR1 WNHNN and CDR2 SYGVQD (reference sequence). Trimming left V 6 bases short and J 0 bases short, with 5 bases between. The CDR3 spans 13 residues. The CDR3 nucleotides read TGCGCCAGCAGCCGGTCAACTAATGAAAAACTGTTTTTT. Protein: CASSRSTNEKLFF.

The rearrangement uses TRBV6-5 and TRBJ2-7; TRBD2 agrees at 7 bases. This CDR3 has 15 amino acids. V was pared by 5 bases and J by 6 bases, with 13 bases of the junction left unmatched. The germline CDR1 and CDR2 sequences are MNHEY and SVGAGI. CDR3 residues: CASSKTGGPLFEQYF. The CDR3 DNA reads TGTGCCAGCAGTAAGACGGGAGGCCCGTTATTCGAGCAGTACTTC.

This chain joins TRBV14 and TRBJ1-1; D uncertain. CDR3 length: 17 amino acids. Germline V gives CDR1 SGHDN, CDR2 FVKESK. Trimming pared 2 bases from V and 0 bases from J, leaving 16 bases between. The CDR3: CASSQPSRGRVNTEAFF. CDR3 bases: TGTGCCAGCAGCCAACCCTCCCGAGGCCGTGTGAACACTGAAGCTTTCTTT.

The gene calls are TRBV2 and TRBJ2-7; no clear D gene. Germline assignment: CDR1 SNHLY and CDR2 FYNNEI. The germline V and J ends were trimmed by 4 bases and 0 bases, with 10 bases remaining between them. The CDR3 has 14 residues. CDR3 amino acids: CASSAGRISYEQYF. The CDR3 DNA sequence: TGTGCCAGCAGTGCTGGTCGCATCTCCTACGAGCAGTACTTC.

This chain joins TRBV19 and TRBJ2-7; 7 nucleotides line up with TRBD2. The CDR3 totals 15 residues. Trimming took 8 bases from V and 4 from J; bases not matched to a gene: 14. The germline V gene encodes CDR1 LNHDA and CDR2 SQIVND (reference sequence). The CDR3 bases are TGTGCCAGTCAGAAGTATTTTAGGGGAGGGTACGAGCAGTACTTC. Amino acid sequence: CASQKYFRGGYEQYF.

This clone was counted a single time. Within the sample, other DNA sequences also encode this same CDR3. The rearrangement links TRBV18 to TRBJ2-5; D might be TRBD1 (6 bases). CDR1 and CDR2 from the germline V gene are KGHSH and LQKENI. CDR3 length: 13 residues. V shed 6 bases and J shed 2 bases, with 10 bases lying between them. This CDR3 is CASSPGQQETQYF. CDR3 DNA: TGTGCCAGCTCCCCGGGACAACAAGAGACCCAGTACTTC.

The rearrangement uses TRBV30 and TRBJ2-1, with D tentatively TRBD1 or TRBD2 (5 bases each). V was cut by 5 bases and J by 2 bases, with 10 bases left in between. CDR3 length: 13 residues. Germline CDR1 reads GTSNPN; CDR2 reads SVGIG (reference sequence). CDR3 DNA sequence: TGTGCCTGGTCCGGGACGACCTACAATGAGCAGTTCTTC. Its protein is CAWSGTTYNEQFF.

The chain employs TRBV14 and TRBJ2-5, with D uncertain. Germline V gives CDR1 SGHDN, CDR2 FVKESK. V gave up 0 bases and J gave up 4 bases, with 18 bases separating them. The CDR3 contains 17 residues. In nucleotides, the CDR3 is TGTGCCAGCAGCCAAGATCGGCCCGGGTCTCATGGAGAGACCCAGTACTTC. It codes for CASSQDRPGSHGETQYF.

The CDR3 DNA is TGTGCCACAGGGGAAAAACTGTTTTTT. Protein sequence: CATGEKLFF. V usage is TRBV27 and J usage is TRBJ1-4; possibly TRBD1 for D (5 bases). The V gene's germline CDR1 is MNHEY and CDR2 SMNVEV (reference sequence). The CDR3 consists of 9 residues. V dropped 10 bases and J dropped 8 bases, with 5 bases sitting between them.

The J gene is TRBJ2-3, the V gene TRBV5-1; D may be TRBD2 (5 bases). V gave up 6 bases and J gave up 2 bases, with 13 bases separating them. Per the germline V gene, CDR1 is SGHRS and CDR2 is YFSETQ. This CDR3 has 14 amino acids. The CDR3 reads CASTTTGITDTQYF. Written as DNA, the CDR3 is TGCGCCAGCACCACCACCGGGATCACAGATACGCAGTATTTT.

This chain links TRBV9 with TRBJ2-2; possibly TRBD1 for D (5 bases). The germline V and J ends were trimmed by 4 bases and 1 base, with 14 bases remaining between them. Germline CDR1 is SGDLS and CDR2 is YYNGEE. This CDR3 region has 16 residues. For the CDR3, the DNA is TGTGCCAGCAGCACCCAGGGCCCGTTGAACACCGGGGAGCTGTTTTTT. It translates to CASSTQGPLNTGELFF.

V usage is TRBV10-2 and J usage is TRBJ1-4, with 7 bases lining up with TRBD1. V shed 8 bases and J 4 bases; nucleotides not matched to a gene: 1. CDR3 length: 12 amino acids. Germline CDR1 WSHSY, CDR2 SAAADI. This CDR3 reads CASRDSNEKLFF. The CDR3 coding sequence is TGCGCCAGCCGGGACAGTAATGAAAAACTGTTTTTT.